This T cell receptor beta chain is from a study of long-term antiretroviral therapy in people with HIV. Investigators performed immunoSEQ version v3.0 at survey level. The sequencing target was about 35,000-55,000 T-cell genomes per sample. Some clones are missing from TCRdb's copy, which holds only in-frame ones; the method was immunoSEQ multiplex PCR. In the table there are approximately 15,000 clones, 91% of which are singletons. V lost 2 bases to trimming and J lost 4 bases, with 6 bases between them. This CDR3 is 12 amino acids long. Germline V gene data show CDR1 as MNHNS and CDR2 as SASEGT. Specimens held roughly 0.95-11 million cryopreserved PBMC prior to DNA extraction. This clone was observed once.

The receptor was derived from a man between 60 and 75 years old with HIV. The rearrangement joins TRBV6-1 to TRBJ2-7, with D uncertain. The source was unsorted PBMCs, collected 0.3 years after starting antiretroviral therapy. CDR3 amino acids: CASSESRYEQYF. The CDR3 DNA reads as TGTGCCAGCAGTGAATCTCGTTACGAGCAGTACTTC.